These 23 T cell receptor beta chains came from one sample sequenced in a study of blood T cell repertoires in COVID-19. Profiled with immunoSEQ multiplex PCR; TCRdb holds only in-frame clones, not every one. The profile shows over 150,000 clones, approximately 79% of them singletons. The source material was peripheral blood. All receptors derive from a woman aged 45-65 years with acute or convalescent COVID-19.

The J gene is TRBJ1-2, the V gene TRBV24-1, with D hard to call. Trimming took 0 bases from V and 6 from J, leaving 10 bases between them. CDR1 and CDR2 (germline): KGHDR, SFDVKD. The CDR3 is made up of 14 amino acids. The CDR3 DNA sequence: TGTGCCACCAGTGATTTGCGGGGAGCCCATGGCTACACCTTC. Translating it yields CATSDLRGAHGYTF.

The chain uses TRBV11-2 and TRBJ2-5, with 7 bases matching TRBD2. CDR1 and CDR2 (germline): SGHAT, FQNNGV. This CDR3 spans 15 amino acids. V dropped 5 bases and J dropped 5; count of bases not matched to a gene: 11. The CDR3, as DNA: TGTGCCAGCAGCCCTCATAGGCGGGAGCCGGAGACCCAGTACTTC. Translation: CASSPHRREPETQYF.

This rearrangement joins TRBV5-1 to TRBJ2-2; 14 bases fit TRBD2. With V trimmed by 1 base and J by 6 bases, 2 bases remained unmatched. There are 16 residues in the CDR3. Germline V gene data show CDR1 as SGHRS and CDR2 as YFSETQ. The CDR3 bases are TGCGCCAGCAGCTTGCCGGGACTAGCGGGAGCCGGGGAGCTGTTTTTT. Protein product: CASSLPGLAGAGELFF.

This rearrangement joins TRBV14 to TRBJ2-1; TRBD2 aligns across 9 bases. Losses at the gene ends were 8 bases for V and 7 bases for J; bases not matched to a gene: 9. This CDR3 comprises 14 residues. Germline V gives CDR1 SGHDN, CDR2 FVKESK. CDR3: CASRPAGGRNEQFF. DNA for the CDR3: TGTGCCAGCCGCCCCGCGGGGGGGCGGAATGAGCAGTTCTTC.

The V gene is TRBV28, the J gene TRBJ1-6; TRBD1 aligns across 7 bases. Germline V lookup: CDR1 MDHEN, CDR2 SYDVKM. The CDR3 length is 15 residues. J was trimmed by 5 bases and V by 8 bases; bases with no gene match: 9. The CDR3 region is CASLKSTGHNSPLHF. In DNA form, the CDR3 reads TGTGCCAGCCTTAAGTCGACAGGGCATAATTCACCCCTCCACTTT.

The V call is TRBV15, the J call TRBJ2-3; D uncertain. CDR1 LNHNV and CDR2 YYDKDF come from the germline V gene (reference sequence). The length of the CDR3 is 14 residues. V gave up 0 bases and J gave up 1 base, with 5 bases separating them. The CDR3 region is CATSRDEGTDTQYF. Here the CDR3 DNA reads TGTGCCACCAGCAGAGATGAGGGCACAGATACGCAGTATTTT. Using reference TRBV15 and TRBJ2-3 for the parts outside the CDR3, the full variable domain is DAMVIQNPRYQVTQFGKPVTLSCSQTLNHNVMYWYQQKSSQAPKLLFHYYDKDFNNEADTPDNFQSRRPNTSFCFLDIRSPGLGDTAMYLCATSRDEGTDTQYFGPGTRLTVL.

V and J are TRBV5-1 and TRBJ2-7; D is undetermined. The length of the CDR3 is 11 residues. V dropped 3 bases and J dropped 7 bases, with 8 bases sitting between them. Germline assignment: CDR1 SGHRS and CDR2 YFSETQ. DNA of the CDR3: TGCGCCAGCAGCTCGCAGAGGGAGCAGTACTTC. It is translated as CASSSQREQYF.

CDR3 sequence: CASSTNRVTNYGYTF. CDR3 in DNA: TGTGCCAGCAGTACCAACAGGGTGACTAACTATGGCTACACCTTC. The chain couples TRBV6-2 or TRBV6-3 to TRBJ1-2; TRBD1 might be the D (6 bases). With 5 bases removed from V and 0 bases from J, the gap between germline ends came to 13 bases. Per germline, CDR1 MNHEY and CDR2 SVGEGT. The CDR3 runs 15 residues.

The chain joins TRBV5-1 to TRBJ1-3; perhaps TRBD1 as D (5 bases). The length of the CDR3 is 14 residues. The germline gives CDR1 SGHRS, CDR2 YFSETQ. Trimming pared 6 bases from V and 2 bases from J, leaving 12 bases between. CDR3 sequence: CASTSGSAGNTIYF. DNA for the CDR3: TGCGCCAGCACCTCAGGGTCGGCTGGAAACACCATATATTTT.

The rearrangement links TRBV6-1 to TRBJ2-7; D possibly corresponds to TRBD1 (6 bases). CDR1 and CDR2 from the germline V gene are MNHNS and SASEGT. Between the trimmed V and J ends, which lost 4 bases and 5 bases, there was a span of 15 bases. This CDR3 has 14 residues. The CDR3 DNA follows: TGTGCCAGCAGTGCCTCCGCACAGGGCCACGAGCAGTACTTC. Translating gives CASSASAQGHEQYF.

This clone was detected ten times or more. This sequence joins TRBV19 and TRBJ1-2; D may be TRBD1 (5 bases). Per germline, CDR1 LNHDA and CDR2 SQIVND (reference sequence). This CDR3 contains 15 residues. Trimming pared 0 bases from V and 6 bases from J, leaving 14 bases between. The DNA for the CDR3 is TGTGCCAGTAGTATAGATCACCAGCCGGGGGATGGCTACACCTTC. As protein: CASSIDHQPGDGYTF. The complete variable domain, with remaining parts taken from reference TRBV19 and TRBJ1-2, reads DGGITQSPKYLFRKEGQNVTLSCEQNLNHDAMYWYRQDPGQGLRLIYYSQIVNDFQKGDIAEGYSVSREKKESFPLTVTSAQKNPTAFYLCASSIDHQPGDGYTFGSGTRLTVV.

The CDR3 loop reads CASSSWGGIDTEAFF. The CDR3 bases are TGTGCCAGCAGTTCCTGGGGGGGGATTGACACTGAAGCTTTCTTT. This rearrangement joins TRBV28 to TRBJ1-1, with D perhaps matching TRBD1 (5 bases). Germline CDR1 is MDHEN and CDR2 is SYDVKM. The V and J ends lost 4 bases and 3 bases respectively, with 15 bases between them. There are 15 residues in the CDR3. The variable domain in full, completed from reference TRBV28 and TRBJ1-1, reads DVKVTQSSRYLVKRTGEKVFLECVQDMDHENMFWYRQDPGLGLRLIYFSYDVKMKEKGDIPEGYSVSREKKERFSLILESASTNQTSMYLCASSSWGGIDTEAFFGQGTRLTVV.

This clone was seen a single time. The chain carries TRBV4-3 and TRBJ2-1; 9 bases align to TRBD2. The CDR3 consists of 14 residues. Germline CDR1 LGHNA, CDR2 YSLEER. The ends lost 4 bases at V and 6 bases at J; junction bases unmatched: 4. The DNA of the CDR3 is TGCGCCAGCAGCCTAGGACTAGCGAGCAATGAGCAGTTCTTC. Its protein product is CASSLGLASNEQFF.

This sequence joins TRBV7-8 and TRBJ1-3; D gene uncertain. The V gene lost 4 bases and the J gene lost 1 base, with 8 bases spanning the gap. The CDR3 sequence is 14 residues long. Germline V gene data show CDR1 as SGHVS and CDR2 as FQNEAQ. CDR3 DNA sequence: TGTGCCAGCAGCTCCACTAGGTCTGGAAACACCATATATTTT. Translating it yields CASSSTRSGNTIYF.

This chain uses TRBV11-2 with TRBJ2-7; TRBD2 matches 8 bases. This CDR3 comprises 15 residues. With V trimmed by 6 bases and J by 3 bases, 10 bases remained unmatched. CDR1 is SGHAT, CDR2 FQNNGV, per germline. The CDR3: CASRSPGTSFYEQYF. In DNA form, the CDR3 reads TGTGCCAGCAGATCCCCCGGGACTAGTTTCTACGAGCAGTACTTC.

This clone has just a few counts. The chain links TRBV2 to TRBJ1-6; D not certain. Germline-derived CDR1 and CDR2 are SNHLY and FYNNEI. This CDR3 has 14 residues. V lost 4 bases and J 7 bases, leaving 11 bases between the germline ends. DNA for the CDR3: TGTGCCAGCAGTGCCGCCAGAGGGAATTCACCCCTCCACTTT. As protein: CASSAARGNSPLHF.

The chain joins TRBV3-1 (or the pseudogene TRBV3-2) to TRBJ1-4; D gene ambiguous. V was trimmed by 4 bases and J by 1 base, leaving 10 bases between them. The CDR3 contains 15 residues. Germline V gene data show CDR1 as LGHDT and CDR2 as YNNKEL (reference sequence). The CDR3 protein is CASSLGAVTNEKLFF. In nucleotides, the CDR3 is TGTGCCAGCAGCCTGGGTGCGGTAACTAATGAAAAACTGTTTTTT.

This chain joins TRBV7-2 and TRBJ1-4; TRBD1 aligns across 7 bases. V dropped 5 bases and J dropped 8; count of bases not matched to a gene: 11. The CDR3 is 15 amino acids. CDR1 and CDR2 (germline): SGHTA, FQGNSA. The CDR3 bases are TGTGCCAGCAGCCCCTCAATCTCACAGGGGGAAAAACTGTTTTTT. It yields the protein CASSPSISQGEKLFF.

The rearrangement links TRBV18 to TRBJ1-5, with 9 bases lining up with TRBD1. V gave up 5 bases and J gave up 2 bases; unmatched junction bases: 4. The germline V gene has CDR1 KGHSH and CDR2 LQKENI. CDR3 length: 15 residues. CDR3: CASSTGGAGNQPQHF. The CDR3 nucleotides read TGTGCCAGCTCAACAGGGGGCGCGGGCAATCAGCCCCAGCATTTT.

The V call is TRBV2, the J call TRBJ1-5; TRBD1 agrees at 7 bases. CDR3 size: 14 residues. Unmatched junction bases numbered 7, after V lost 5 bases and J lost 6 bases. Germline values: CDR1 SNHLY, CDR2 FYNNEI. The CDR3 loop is CASSSTGEAQPQHF. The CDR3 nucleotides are TGTGCCAGCAGTAGTACAGGGGAGGCTCAGCCCCAGCATTTT.

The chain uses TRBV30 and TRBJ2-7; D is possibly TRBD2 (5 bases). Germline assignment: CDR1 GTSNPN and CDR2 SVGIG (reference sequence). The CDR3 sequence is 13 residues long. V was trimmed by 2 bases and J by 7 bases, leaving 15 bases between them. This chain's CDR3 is CAWSYLSPGEQYF. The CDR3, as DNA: TGTGCCTGGAGTTATCTTTCCCCGGGGGAGCAGTACTTC. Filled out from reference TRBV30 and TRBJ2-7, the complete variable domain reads SQTIHQWPATLVQPVGSPLSLECTVEGTSNPNLYWYRQAAGRGLQLLFYSVGIGQISSEVPQNLSASRPQDRQFILSSKKLLLSDSGFYLCAWSYLSPGEQYFGPGTRLTVT.

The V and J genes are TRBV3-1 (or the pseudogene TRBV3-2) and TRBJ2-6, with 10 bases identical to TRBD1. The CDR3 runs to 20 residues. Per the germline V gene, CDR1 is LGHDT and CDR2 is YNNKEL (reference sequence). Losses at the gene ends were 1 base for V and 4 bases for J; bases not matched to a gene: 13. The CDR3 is CASSQVYRDRGRGGANVLTF. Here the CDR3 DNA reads TGTGCCAGCAGCCAAGTATATAGGGACAGGGGACGAGGAGGGGCCAACGTCCTGACTTTC.

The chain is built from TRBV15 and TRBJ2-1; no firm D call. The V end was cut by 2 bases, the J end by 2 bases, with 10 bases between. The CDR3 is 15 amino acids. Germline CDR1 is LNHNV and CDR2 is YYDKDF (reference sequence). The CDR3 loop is CATSRNYGPYNEQFF. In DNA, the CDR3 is TGTGCCACCAGCAGAAACTACGGCCCCTACAATGAGCAGTTCTTC.